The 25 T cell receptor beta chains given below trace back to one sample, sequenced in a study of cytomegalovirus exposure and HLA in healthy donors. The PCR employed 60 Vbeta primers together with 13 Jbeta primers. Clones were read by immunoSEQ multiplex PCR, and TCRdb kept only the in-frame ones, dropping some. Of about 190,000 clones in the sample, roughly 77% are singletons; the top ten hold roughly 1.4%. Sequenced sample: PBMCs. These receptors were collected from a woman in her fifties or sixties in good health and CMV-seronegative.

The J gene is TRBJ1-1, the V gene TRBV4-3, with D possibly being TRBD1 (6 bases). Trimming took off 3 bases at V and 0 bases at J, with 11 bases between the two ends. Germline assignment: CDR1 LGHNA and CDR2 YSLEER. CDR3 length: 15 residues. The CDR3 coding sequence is TGCGCCAGCAGCCACAGGGGCCTCTTGAACACTGAAGCTTTCTTT. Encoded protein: CASSHRGLLNTEAFF.

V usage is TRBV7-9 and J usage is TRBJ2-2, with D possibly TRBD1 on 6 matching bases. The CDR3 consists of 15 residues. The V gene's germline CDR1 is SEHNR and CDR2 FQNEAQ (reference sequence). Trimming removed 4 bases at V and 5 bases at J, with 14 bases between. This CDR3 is CASSSLLRGTGELFF. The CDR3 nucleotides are TGTGCCAGCAGCTCCCTTCTAAGGGGGACCGGGGAGCTGTTTTTT.

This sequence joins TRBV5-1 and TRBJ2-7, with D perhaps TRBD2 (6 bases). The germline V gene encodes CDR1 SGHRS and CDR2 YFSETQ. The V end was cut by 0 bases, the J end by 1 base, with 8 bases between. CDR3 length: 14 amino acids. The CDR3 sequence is CASSLAGGSYEQYF. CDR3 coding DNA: TGCGCCAGCAGCTTGGCCGGGGGATCCTACGAGCAGTACTTC.

CDR3 coding DNA: TGCGCCAGCAGCTTGGGACTAGCGGGGATCCGCCAAGAGACCCAGTACTTC. Translating it yields CASSLGLAGIRQETQYF. The V and J genes are TRBV5-1 and TRBJ2-5; 11 bases line up with TRBD2. The CDR3 is made up of 17 amino acids. Germline V CDR1 and CDR2: SGHRS, YFSETQ. Trimming cost V 0 bases and J 1 base; bases outside gene matches: 5.

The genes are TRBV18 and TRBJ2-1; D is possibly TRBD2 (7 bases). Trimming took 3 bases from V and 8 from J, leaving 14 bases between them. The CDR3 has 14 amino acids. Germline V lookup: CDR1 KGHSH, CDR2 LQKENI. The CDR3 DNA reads TGTGCCAGCTCACCCGGCGGGGGCATCTATGAGCAGTTCTTC. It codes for CASSPGGGIYEQFF.

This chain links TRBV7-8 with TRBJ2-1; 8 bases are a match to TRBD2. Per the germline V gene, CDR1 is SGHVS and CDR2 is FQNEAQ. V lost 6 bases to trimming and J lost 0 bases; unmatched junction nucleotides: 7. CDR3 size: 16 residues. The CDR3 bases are TGTGCCAGCAGGGGGAGGCGGGGGGTCTCCTACAATGAGCAGTTCTTC. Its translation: CASRGRRGVSYNEQFF.

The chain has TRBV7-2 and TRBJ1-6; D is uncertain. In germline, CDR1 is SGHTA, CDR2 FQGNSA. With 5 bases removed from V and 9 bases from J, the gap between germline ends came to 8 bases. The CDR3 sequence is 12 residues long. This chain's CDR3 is CASSPRASPLHF. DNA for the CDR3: TGTGCCAGCAGCCCCCGAGCTTCACCCCTCCACTTT.

CDR3 region: CSVLRRASLMDEQFF. DNA of the CDR3: TGCAGCGTCCTCAGGAGGGCTAGCCTTATGGATGAGCAGTTCTTC. The chain couples TRBV29-1 to TRBJ2-1, with D possibly matching TRBD2 (6 bases). Trimming stripped 6 bases from V and 8 bases from J, with 23 bases between. Germline lookup yields CDR1 SQVTM and CDR2 ANQGSEA. This CDR3 is 15 amino acids long.

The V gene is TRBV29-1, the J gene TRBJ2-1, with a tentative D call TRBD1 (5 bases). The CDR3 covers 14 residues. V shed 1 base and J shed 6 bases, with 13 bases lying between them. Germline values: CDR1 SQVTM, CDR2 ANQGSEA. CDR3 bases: TGCAGCGTTGAAGCCCTGGGAAGGGGCAATGAGCAGTTCTTC. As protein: CSVEALGRGNEQFF.

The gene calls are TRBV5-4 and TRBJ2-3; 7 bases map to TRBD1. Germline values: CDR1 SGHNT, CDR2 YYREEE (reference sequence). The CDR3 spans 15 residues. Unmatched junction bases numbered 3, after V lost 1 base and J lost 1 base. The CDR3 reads CASSLRTGGTDTQYF. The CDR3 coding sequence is TGTGCCAGCAGCTTGAGGACAGGAGGCACAGATACGCAGTATTTT.

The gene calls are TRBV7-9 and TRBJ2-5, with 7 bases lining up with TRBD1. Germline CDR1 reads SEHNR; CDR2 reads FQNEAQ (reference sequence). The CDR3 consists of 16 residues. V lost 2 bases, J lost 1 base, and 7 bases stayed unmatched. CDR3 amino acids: CASSLTRQGIQETQYF. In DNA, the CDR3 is TGTGCCAGCAGCTTAACACGACAGGGTATCCAAGAGACCCAGTACTTC.

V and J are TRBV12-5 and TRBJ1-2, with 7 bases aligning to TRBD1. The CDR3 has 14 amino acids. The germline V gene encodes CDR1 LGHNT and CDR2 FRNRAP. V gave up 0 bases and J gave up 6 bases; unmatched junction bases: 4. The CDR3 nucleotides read TGTGCTAGTGGTTTGGTGGGACAGCGAGATGGCTACACCTTC. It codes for CASGLVGQRDGYTF.

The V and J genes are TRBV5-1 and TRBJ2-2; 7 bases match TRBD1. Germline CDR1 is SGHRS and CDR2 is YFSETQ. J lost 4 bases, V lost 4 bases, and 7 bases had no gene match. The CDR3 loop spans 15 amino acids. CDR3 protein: CASSIEGAGTGELFF. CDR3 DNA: TGCGCCAGCAGCATCGAGGGGGCTGGCACCGGGGAGCTGTTTTTT.

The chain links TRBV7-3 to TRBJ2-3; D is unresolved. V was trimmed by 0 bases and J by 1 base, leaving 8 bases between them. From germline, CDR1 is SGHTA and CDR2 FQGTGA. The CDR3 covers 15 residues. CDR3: CASSLTGSGTDTQYF. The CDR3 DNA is TGTGCCAGCAGCTTAACTGGCAGTGGCACAGATACGCAGTATTTT.

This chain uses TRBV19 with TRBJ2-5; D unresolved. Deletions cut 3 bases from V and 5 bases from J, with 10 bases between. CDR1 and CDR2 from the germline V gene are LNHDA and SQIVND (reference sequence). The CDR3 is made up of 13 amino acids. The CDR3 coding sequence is TGTGCCAGTAGTATTAATCTGAGGGAGACCCAGTACTTC. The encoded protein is CASSINLRETQYF.

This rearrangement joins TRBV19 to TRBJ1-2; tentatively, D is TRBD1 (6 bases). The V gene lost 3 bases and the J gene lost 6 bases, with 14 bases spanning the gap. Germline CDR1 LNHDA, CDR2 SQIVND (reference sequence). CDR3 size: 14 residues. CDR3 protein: CASSIQQGRNGYTF. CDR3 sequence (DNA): TGTGCCAGTAGTATTCAACAGGGTCGGAATGGCTACACCTTC.

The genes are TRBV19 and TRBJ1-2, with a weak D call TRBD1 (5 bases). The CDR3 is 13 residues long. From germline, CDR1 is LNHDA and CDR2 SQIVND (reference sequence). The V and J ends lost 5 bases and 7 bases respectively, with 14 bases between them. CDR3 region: CASSVQGISGYTF. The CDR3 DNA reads TGTGCCAGTAGTGTCCAGGGTATCTCTGGCTACACCTTC. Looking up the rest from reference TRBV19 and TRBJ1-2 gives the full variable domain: DGGITQSPKYLFRKEGQNVTLSCEQNLNHDAMYWYRQDPGQGLRLIYYSQIVNDFQKGDIAEGYSVSREKKESFPLTVTSAQKNPTAFYLCASSVQGISGYTFGSGTRLTVV.

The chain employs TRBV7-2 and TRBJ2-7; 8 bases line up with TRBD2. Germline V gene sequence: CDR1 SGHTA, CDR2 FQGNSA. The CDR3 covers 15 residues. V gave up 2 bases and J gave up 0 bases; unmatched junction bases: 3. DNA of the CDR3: TGTGCCAGCAGCTTATGGCGGGGGGCCTCCTACGAGCAGTACTTC. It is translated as CASSLWRGASYEQYF.

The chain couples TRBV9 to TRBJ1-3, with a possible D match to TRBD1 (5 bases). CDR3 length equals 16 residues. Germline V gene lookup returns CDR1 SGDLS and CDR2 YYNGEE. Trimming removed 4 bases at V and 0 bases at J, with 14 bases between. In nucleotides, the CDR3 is TGTGCCAGCAGCTCCGAACAGGACCCCTCTGGAAACACCATATATTTT. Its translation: CASSSEQDPSGNTIYF.

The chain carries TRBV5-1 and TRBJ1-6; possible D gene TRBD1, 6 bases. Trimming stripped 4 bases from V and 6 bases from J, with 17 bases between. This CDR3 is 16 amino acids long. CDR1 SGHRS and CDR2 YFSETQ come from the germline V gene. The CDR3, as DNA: TGCGCCAGCAGCCCACTCCCGGGACAAAGTAATTCACCCCTCCACTTT. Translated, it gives CASSPLPGQSNSPLHF.

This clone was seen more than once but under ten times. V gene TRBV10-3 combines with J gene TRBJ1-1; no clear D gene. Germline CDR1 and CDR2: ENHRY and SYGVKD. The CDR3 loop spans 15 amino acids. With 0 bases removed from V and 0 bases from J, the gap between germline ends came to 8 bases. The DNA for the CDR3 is TGTGCCATCAGTGAGTCCCAGGACTTGAACACTGAAGCTTTCTTT. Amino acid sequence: CAISESQDLNTEAFF.

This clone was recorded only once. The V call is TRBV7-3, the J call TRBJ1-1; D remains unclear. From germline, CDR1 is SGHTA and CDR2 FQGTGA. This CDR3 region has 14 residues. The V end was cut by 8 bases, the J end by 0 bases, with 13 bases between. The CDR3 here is CASSKGDLNTEAFF. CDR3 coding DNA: TGTGCCAGCTCAAAAGGAGATCTGAACACTGAAGCTTTCTTT.

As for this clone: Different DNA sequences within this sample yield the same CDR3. CDR3 in DNA: TGTGCCAGCAGCCCCGCTGGCGGGGGGGCTGGAACCGGGGAGCTGTTTTTT. Translated: CASSPAGGGAGTGELFF. The chain combines TRBV11-2 with TRBJ2-2; the match to TRBD2 covers 9 bases. The CDR3 covers 17 residues. V lost 5 bases and J lost 5; bases outside the gene matches: 12. Germline CDR1 reads SGHAT; CDR2 reads FQNNGV. Full variable domain (outside the CDR3, taken from reference TRBV11-2 and TRBJ2-2): EAGVAQSPRYKIIEKRQSVAFWCNPISGHATLYWYQQILGQGPKLLIQFQNNGVVDDSQLPKDRFSAERLKGVDSTLKIQPAKLEDSAVYLCASSPAGGGAGTGELFFGEGSRLTVL.

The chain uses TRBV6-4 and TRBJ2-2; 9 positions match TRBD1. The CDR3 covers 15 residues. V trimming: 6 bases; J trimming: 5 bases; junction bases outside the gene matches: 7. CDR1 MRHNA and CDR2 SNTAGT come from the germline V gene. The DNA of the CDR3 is TGTGCCAGCAGCGCCGGGACAGGGATGACCGGGGAGCTGTTTTTT. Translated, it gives CASSAGTGMTGELFF.

The CDR3 region has the DNA TGTGCCAGCAGCTCTGAGCTGGCTGGGGCCAACGTCCTGACTTTC. It yields the protein CASSSELAGANVLTF. The V and J genes are TRBV5-4 and TRBJ2-6; the D is unclear. Trimming took 3 bases from V and 2 from J, leaving 9 bases between them. This CDR3 contains 15 residues. Germline CDR1 SGHNT, CDR2 YYREEE (reference sequence).